The T cell receptor (beta chain) under discussion was sequenced for a study of CD8 T cells in Susac syndrome (dated by TCRdb to about 2019). The study in broad terms: Among the Susac syndrome patients who were sequenced, clinically active disease was present in more than 5 and clinical remission was observed in 8 or 9. CD8+ T cell repertoire clonality was compared between about a dozen healthy donors, approximately 14 Susac syndrome patients and fewer than 19 multiple sclerosis patients. At blood withdrawal, Susac syndrome patients were therapy-naive, treated with corticosteroids (with IVIg additionally given to some), or treated with IVIg alone. Whether CD8+ T cell activation and differentiation in Susac syndrome was antigen driven was tested using repertoire sequencing.

RNA was extracted using the RNeasy kit, and about 0.45 to 1 microgram was reverse transcribed with random hexamers. TCR beta CDR3 regions were amplified with the immunoSEQ multiplex PCR assay covering 54 Vbeta and 13 Jbeta segments. PCR amplification bias was corrected using a synthetic template baseline for primer optimization and computational correction. The study's own analysis went as follows. Only productive sequences were kept, with reads annotated to V, D and J genes according to IMGT and analyzed in immunoSEQ Analyzer. Clonality was calculated as one minus the Shannon entropy normalized by log2 of the number of productive unique sequences. Public and private clones were assessed among the 100 most prevalent clones of each patient and control. A clone was defined as Susac-specific if it was absent from the healthy and MS cohorts, from some 1,100 published viral clones and from other ImmuneACCESS disease sequences. The public reads were run again by TCRdb, first through fastp at Q25 and then through MiXCR, and only productive beta chains were kept. Identical CDR3 proteins give one entry, which carries the most common genes and DNA. Here the V and J calls rest on TCRdb's processing, not on the authors' analysis. The table for this sample lists 84,000 or so distinct CDR3 sequences; around 93% of them were counted only once. The ten largest make up roughly 0.44% of the sample.

As regards this clonotype: This receptor's antigen is unknown. Base qualities are missing; no much larger clone stands one base away.

The CDR3 starts with the cysteine, ends with the phenylalanine, and has 15 residues. The DNA shown is the 45-base CDR3, in frame from base 1. A distance of 12 bases separates the germline ends of V and J, which lose 2 bases and 2 bases respectively. The germline V gene (reference sequence) sets CDR1 to GTSNPN and CDR2 to SVGIG. Peripheral blood CD8+ and CD4+ T cells from healthy donors, Susac syndrome patients and multiple sclerosis patients were profiled by high-throughput TCR beta sequencing. The Susac syndrome patients fulfilled recently defined diagnostic criteria for definite or probable disease. Bulk CD8+ and CD4+ T cells were purified by magnetic negative isolation, while CD8+ TEMRA cells were enriched using FACS. Blood was drawn into EDTA tubes, processed within 24 hours, and PBMCs were isolated by density gradient centrifugation. PBMCs intended for TCR sequencing were cryopreserved in liquid nitrogen and were subsequently thawed in a 37 degrees C water bath. Purity of sorted or isolated CD4+, CD8+ and CD8+ TEMRA cells was at least 90%.

The research as a whole found: The number of individuals in the TCR sequencing and HLA analysis was acknowledged as relatively small. In the total CD8+ and CD8+ TEMRA repertoires, approximately 16 and five Susac-specific public clones, respectively, were identified. Clonal expansion was observed in Susac syndrome CD8+ repertoires, with the highest expansion in CD8+ TEMRA cells and greater expansion in clinically active than in remitting patients.

The source material was CD8+ T cells from PBMCs. The chain was built from TRBV30 and TRBJ2-2, with the D call tentatively TRBD1 or TRBD2, each fitting 5 bases. The clonotype originates from a human donor with Susac syndrome. The sequenced DNA: TGTGCCTGGAGTCCTACGGGACGAAACACCGGGGAGCTGTTTTTT. Translated, it gives CAWSPTGRNTGELFF.